This is a list of T cell receptor beta chains from one sample in a study of blood T cell repertoires in COVID-19. Sequencing used immunoSEQ multiplex PCR; TCRdb keeps in-frame clones, though not all of them. The table includes tens of thousands of clones, over 80% detected once. Input material: peripheral blood. These receptors all come from a human donor in a cohort sampled during active COVID-19. Each CDR3 is given with its conserved first and last residue. The D gene is left open where the match is weak. Size is stated for part of the rows, as once, few or many counts, or as a class when the clone is expanded.

abundance: -
v_gene: TRBV28
j_gene: TRBJ1-2
d_gene: -
CDR3nt: TGTGCCAGCAGTTTACAGGCCTATGGCTACACCTTC
CDR3aa: CASSLQAYGYTF

abundance: few
v_gene: TRBV9
j_gene: TRBJ2-2
d_gene: TRBD2
CDR3nt: TGTGCCAGCAGAAAGCGGGAGGGCCTTGACGGGGAGCTGTTTTTT
CDR3aa: CASRKREGLDGELFF

abundance: -
v_gene: TRBV2
j_gene: TRBJ2-4
d_gene: TRBD1
CDR3nt: TGTGCCAGCTCTAAGGACAGGGGGGTAAACATTCAGTACTTC
CDR3aa: CASSKDRGVNIQYF

abundance: -
v_gene: TRBV4-2
j_gene: TRBJ1-6
d_gene: TRBD1
CDR3nt: TGTGCCAGCAGCCAGGAGGACAGGGGATATTCACCCCTCCACTTT
CDR3aa: CASSQEDRGYSPLHF

abundance: -
v_gene: TRBV5-8
j_gene: TRBJ2-5
d_gene: -
CDR3nt: TGTGCCAGCAGTTCCTTGTTTGGGGGCACCCAAGAGACCCAGTACTTC
CDR3aa: CASSSLFGGTQETQYF

abundance: -
v_gene: TRBV3-1/TRBV3-2
j_gene: TRBJ1-1
d_gene: -
CDR3nt: TGTGCCAGCAGCCAAGTACTAAACACTGAAGCTTTCTTT
CDR3aa: CASSQVLNTEAFF

abundance: -
v_gene: TRBV10-3
j_gene: TRBJ1-3
d_gene: -
CDR3nt: TGTGCCACTCGGGGGTTGGATGGAAACACCATATATTTT
CDR3aa: CATRGLDGNTIYF

abundance: -
v_gene: TRBV6-6
j_gene: TRBJ1-1
d_gene: -
CDR3nt: TGTGCCAGCAGTTACTCGAAGGACAGAGACACTGAAGCTTTCTTT
CDR3aa: CASSYSKDRDTEAFF

abundance: -
v_gene: TRBV7-8
j_gene: TRBJ2-7
d_gene: -
CDR3nt: TGTGCCAGCAGCTTAGGGCAGGGGAGCGTGCAGTACTTC
CDR3aa: CASSLGQGSVQYF

abundance: medium-sized
v_gene: TRBV27
j_gene: TRBJ2-3
d_gene: TRBD2
CDR3nt: TGTGCCAGCAGTAGCGGACTAGCGGGGGGCACAGATACGCAGTATTTT
CDR3aa: CASSSGLAGGTDTQYF

abundance: -
v_gene: TRBV6-1
j_gene: TRBJ1-4
d_gene: -
CDR3nt: TGTGCCAGCAGTGAATATGGAACAGCAACTAATGAAAAACTGTTTTTT
CDR3aa: CASSEYGTATNEKLFF

abundance: -
v_gene: TRBV6-4
j_gene: TRBJ2-1
d_gene: TRBD2
CDR3nt: TGTGCCAGCAGCCTAAGGCGGGAGGGCCGACACAATGAGCAGTTCTTC
CDR3aa: CASSLRREGRHNEQFF

abundance: -
v_gene: TRBV28
j_gene: TRBJ2-7
d_gene: -
CDR3nt: TGTGCCAGCAGTATCACAGGGGGGGCCTACGAGCAGTACTTC
CDR3aa: CASSITGGAYEQYF

abundance: once
v_gene: TRBV9
j_gene: TRBJ1-4
d_gene: -
CDR3nt: TGTGCCAGCAGCGGCACAGGGAATTTAGGTGAAAAACTGTTTTTT
CDR3aa: CASSGTGNLGEKLFF

abundance: -
v_gene: TRBV5-1
j_gene: TRBJ2-7
d_gene: -
CDR3nt: TGCGCCAGCAGCTCCACGGGGGAACAGACCGAGCAGTACTTC
CDR3aa: CASSSTGEQTEQYF

abundance: -
v_gene: TRBV4-1
j_gene: TRBJ2-3
d_gene: -
CDR3nt: TGCGCCAGCAGCCAAGATCCCGGCACAGATACGCAGTATTTT
CDR3aa: CASSQDPGTDTQYF

abundance: -
v_gene: TRBV5-1
j_gene: TRBJ2-1
d_gene: TRBD2
CDR3nt: TGCGCCAGCAGCTTGGGACTAGCGGGCCACAATGAGCAGTTCTTC
CDR3aa: CASSLGLAGHNEQFF

abundance: -
v_gene: TRBV9
j_gene: TRBJ1-1
d_gene: -
CDR3nt: TGTGCCAGCAGCTCCCAGCCCGTGGGGCCTGAAGCTTTCTTT
CDR3aa: CASSSQPVGPEAFF

abundance: -
v_gene: TRBV2
j_gene: TRBJ2-2
d_gene: TRBD1
CDR3nt: TGTGCCAGCAGTGACAGGGGGCTCGGGGAGCTGTTTTTT
CDR3aa: CASSDRGLGELFF

abundance: -
v_gene: TRBV28
j_gene: TRBJ2-7
d_gene: -
CDR3nt: TGTGCCAGCAGCCCGGCAGGGGTAGATCGCTACGAGCAGTACTTC
CDR3aa: CASSPAGVDRYEQYF

abundance: -
v_gene: TRBV28
j_gene: TRBJ1-1
d_gene: -
CDR3nt: TGTGCCACCGCCCCAGGGTTGAACACTGAAGCTTTCTTT
CDR3aa: CATAPGLNTEAFF

abundance: -
v_gene: TRBV29-1
j_gene: TRBJ2-1
d_gene: -
CDR3nt: TGCAGCGTTGAAGACAGGGAGGTTGCCTACAATGAGCAGTTCTTC
CDR3aa: CSVEDREVAYNEQFF

abundance: -
v_gene: TRBV11-2
j_gene: TRBJ2-1
d_gene: -
CDR3nt: TGTGCCAGCAGCTCGACCACGGTGGTGGGCTATGAGCAGTTCTTC
CDR3aa: CASSSTTVVGYEQFF

abundance: -
v_gene: TRBV29-1
j_gene: TRBJ2-7
d_gene: -
CDR3nt: TGCAGCGTGGCTAGGCCGAGCTCCTACGAGCAGTACTTC
CDR3aa: CSVARPSSYEQYF

abundance: -
v_gene: TRBV11-2
j_gene: TRBJ1-4
d_gene: -
CDR3nt: TGTGCCAGCAGCGGTACAGGCACTAATGAAAAACTGTTTTTT
CDR3aa: CASSGTGTNEKLFF

abundance: few
v_gene: TRBV7-3
j_gene: TRBJ2-1
d_gene: -
CDR3nt: TGTGCCAGCAGCCTCGGGGTCCTCAATGAGCAGTTCTTC
CDR3aa: CASSLGVLNEQFF

abundance: -
v_gene: TRBV18
j_gene: TRBJ2-2
d_gene: -
CDR3nt: TGTGCCAGCTCACCACTCGGCAGGGGGAACACCGGGGAGCTGTTTTTT
CDR3aa: CASSPLGRGNTGELFF

abundance: -
v_gene: TRBV9
j_gene: TRBJ2-2
d_gene: -
CDR3nt: TGTGCCAGCAGCGTAACTAGCTGGTCCGGGGAGCTGTTTTTT
CDR3aa: CASSVTSWSGELFF

abundance: -
v_gene: TRBV9
j_gene: TRBJ2-3
d_gene: TRBD2
CDR3nt: TGTGCCAGCACCGCCGGGACTAGCTTGACAGATACGCAGTATTTT
CDR3aa: CASTAGTSLTDTQYF

abundance: -
v_gene: TRBV18
j_gene: TRBJ2-3
d_gene: -
CDR3nt: TGTGCCAGCTCACCACCGATCGGAGGAGATACGCAGTATTTT
CDR3aa: CASSPPIGGDTQYF

abundance: -
v_gene: TRBV3-1/TRBV3-2
j_gene: TRBJ1-6
d_gene: -
CDR3nt: TGTGCCAGCAGTCCGGGCTCCTATAATTCACCCCTCCACTTT
CDR3aa: CASSPGSYNSPLHF

abundance: -
v_gene: TRBV7-2
j_gene: TRBJ2-3
d_gene: TRBD2
CDR3nt: TGTGCCAGCAGCCCACACCGAGCGGGGGGGGGCACAGATACGCAGTATTTT
CDR3aa: CASSPHRAGGGTDTQYF

abundance: -
v_gene: TRBV11-2
j_gene: TRBJ2-5
d_gene: TRBD2
CDR3nt: TGTGCCAGCAGCAAACCTAGCGGGGGACAAGAGACCCAGTACTTC
CDR3aa: CASSKPSGGQETQYF

abundance: few
v_gene: TRBV7-9
j_gene: TRBJ2-7
d_gene: -
CDR3nt: TGTGCCAGCAGCTTAGGACTCCGGCGCGACGAGCAGTACTTC
CDR3aa: CASSLGLRRDEQYF

abundance: -
v_gene: TRBV12-5
j_gene: TRBJ1-2
d_gene: TRBD1
CDR3nt: TGTGCTAGTGGTATAGGGACAGGGGGCGGCGATGGCTACACCTTC
CDR3aa: CASGIGTGGGDGYTF

abundance: -
v_gene: TRBV19
j_gene: TRBJ1-5
d_gene: -
CDR3nt: TGTGCCAGTAAAAGCACCGGGAGCAATCAGCCCCAGCATTTT
CDR3aa: CASKSTGSNQPQHF

abundance: few
v_gene: TRBV5-6
j_gene: TRBJ1-2
d_gene: -
CDR3nt: TGTGCCAGCAGCCCACGCGACAGACAAACGTATGGCTACACCTTC
CDR3aa: CASSPRDRQTYGYTF

abundance: -
v_gene: TRBV18
j_gene: TRBJ2-1
d_gene: TRBD1
CDR3nt: TGTGCCAGCTCCATCGGACAGGGGGCTAGAAATGAGCAGTTCTTC
CDR3aa: CASSIGQGARNEQFF

abundance: -
v_gene: TRBV7-2
j_gene: TRBJ2-2
d_gene: TRBD1
CDR3nt: TGTGCCAGCAGCTTAAGGACAGGTGACACCGGGGAGCTGTTTTTT
CDR3aa: CASSLRTGDTGELFF

abundance: -
v_gene: TRBV5-1
j_gene: TRBJ2-1
d_gene: -
CDR3nt: TGCGCCAGCAGCTTGGCTCAGGGGAATGAGCAGTTCTTC
CDR3aa: CASSLAQGNEQFF

abundance: -
v_gene: TRBV11-2
j_gene: TRBJ2-7
d_gene: -
CDR3nt: TGTGCCAGCAGCTTAGAGGCGACTCCCTACGAGCAGTACTTC
CDR3aa: CASSLEATPYEQYF

abundance: -
v_gene: TRBV6-2/TRBV6-3
j_gene: TRBJ1-5
d_gene: TRBD1
CDR3nt: TGTGCCAGCAGTAACCCTCGGGACAGGGGATCACAGCCCCAGCATTTT
CDR3aa: CASSNPRDRGSQPQHF

abundance: -
v_gene: TRBV7-2
j_gene: TRBJ2-7
d_gene: -
CDR3nt: TGTGCCAGCAGCCCCTCGGCGGGCGTTCGGAGCTACGAGCAGTACTTC
CDR3aa: CASSPSAGVRSYEQYF

abundance: -
v_gene: TRBV14
j_gene: TRBJ1-1
d_gene: -
CDR3nt: TGTGCCAGCAGCCAACCAGGGTGGAACACTGAAGCTTTCTTT
CDR3aa: CASSQPGWNTEAFF

abundance: -
v_gene: TRBV5-1
j_gene: TRBJ2-5
d_gene: TRBD1
CDR3nt: TGCGCCAGCACCTCACAGGGGGCGGGAGAGACCCAGTACTTC
CDR3aa: CASTSQGAGETQYF

abundance: -
v_gene: TRBV7-2
j_gene: TRBJ2-3
d_gene: -
CDR3nt: TGTGCCAGCAGCAACCAGGGTTACACAGATACGCAGTATTTT
CDR3aa: CASSNQGYTDTQYF

abundance: -
v_gene: TRBV5-4
j_gene: TRBJ1-3
d_gene: TRBD1
CDR3nt: TGTGCCAGCAGCTTCGGACAGGGGAGAAACACCATATATTTT
CDR3aa: CASSFGQGRNTIYF

abundance: -
v_gene: TRBV19
j_gene: TRBJ1-5
d_gene: -
CDR3nt: TGTGCCAGTAGTCGGAGAGGTCAGCCCCAGCATTTT
CDR3aa: CASSRRGQPQHF

abundance: -
v_gene: TRBV10-3
j_gene: TRBJ2-7
d_gene: TRBD1
CDR3nt: TGTGCCATCAGTGAGCTGGTTGGGGACAGGGGCCAGCAGTACTTC
CDR3aa: CAISELVGDRGQQYF